The 9 T cell receptor beta chains below were found in one sample sequenced in a study of regulatory T cells in long-lasting Graves disease. Time point here: persistent/refractory GD, antithyroid drugs over 5 years with positive TRAb. PBMC-extracted RNA yielded the TCR library. Building of the TCR beta libraries involved iRepertoire HTBI primers and Arm-PCR of CDR3 regions. Using its own MiXCR run on the multiplex PCR reads, TCRdb lists one record per CDR3 protein. The sample records 400,000 to 500,000 distinct CDR3 sequences, about 21% being singletons. The source material was peripheral blood mononuclear cells (PBMCs), sampled when the disease was refractory, from a patient treated with antithyroid drugs. These receptors all stem from a female donor with Graves disease.

This clonotype showed up just a few times. The chain uses TRBV20-1 and TRBJ2-4; 12 bases are shared with TRBD2. Looked up from germline, CDR1 is DFQATT and CDR2 is SNEGSKA (reference sequence). This CDR3 is built from 18 residues. The V segment lost 3 bases and the J segment 8 bases; nucleotides outside the gene matches: 17. CDR3 sequence: CSASMGLAGWGQVDIQYF. The CDR3 coding sequence is TGCAGTGCTAGTATGGGACTAGCGGGTTGGGGGCAGGTTGACATTCAGTACTTC.

A few counts support this clonotype. The chain combines TRBV20-1 with TRBJ1-5, with D hard to call. Trimming stripped 1 base from V and 1 base from J, with 11 bases between. The germline CDR1 and CDR2 sequences are DFQATT and SNEGSKA (reference sequence). The CDR3 is 15 amino acids. The CDR3 here is CSARAPLGSNQPQHF. CDR3 bases: TGCAGTGCTAGAGCCCCACTCGGCAGCAATCAGCCCCAGCATTTT.

This clonotype appeared many times. The chain recombines TRBV7-6 with TRBJ2-5, with 8 nucleotides matching TRBD2. V was clipped by 7 bases and J by 4 bases; unmatched bases: 11. The CDR3 spans 15 residues. The germline CDR1 and CDR2 sequences are SGHVS and FNYEAQ. Here the CDR3 DNA reads TGTGCCAGCAAAAGGGCGGGAGGCCTGTTAGAGACCCAGTACTTC. It encodes CASKRAGGLLETQYF.

The J gene is TRBJ2-2, the V gene TRBV7-9; D tentatively fits TRBD1 or TRBD2 (5 bases each). V lost 6 bases to trimming and J lost 4 bases, with 15 bases between them. Per the germline V gene, CDR1 is SEHNR and CDR2 is FQNEAQ (reference sequence). This CDR3 has 15 amino acids. The chain's CDR3 is CASRAGTTLTGELFF. DNA of the CDR3: TGTGCCAGCAGAGCCGGGACGACGCTCACCGGGGAGCTGTTTTTT.

Of note for this clonotype: With only one base between it and a far larger clone, this is likely a read error. The conserved phenylalanine or tryptophan normally closing the CDR3 is absent here, so this likely arose from a read error. The V gene is TRBV6-2 or TRBV6-3, the J gene TRBJ2-7; D remains unclear. V was shortened by 0 bases and J by 3 bases, with 6 bases between the two germline ends. This CDR3 has 13 amino acids. Germline CDR1 reads MNHEY; CDR2 reads SVGEGT. The CDR3 DNA follows: TGTGCCAGCAGTTACTCCGCACGCTACGAGCAGTACCTC. Its protein product is CASSYSARYEQYL.

There are many counts of this clonotype. The gene calls are TRBV7-8 and TRBJ2-5; perhaps TRBD1 as D (6 bases). V was clipped by 7 bases and J by 2 bases, with 11 bases between them. The CDR3 sequence is 13 residues long. Germline CDR1 reads SGHVS; CDR2 reads FQNEAQ. CDR3 bases: TGTGCCAGCAAAGGACAGAATCAAGAGACCCAGTACTTC. This encodes CASKGQNQETQYF.

This clonotype was seen many times. J is TRBJ2-2 and V is TRBV28, with TRBD2 matching over 9 bases. There are 17 residues in the CDR3. Germline CDR1 and CDR2: MDHEN and SYDVKM. The junction had 10 bases not matched to a gene; V was cut back by 4 bases and J by 4 bases. The CDR3 region has the DNA TGTGCCAGCAGTTCTCCGGGACTAGCTAGACGCACCGGGGAGCTGTTTTTT. This gives the protein CASSSPGLARRTGELFF.

V is TRBV5-4 and J is TRBJ2-7; possibly TRBD1 for D (5 bases). The CDR3 is 16 residues long. Germline V CDR1 and CDR2: SGHNT, YYREEE (reference sequence). Trimming removed 2 bases at V and 0 bases at J, with 15 bases between. In nucleotides, the CDR3 is TGTGCCAGCAGCTTTAGGCTTGGGGCCGGCTCCTACGAGCAGTACTTC. Amino acids: CASSFRLGAGSYEQYF.

This clonotype was counted at least ten times. The chain combines TRBV3-1 with TRBJ1-1; D is perhaps TRBD1 (5 bases). There are 13 residues in the CDR3. From germline, CDR1 is LGHDT and CDR2 YNNKEL (reference sequence). The ends were cut back, 3 bases at V and 4 bases at J, with 9 bases in the middle. This CDR3 is CASSHGGGTEAFF. DNA of the CDR3: TGTGCCAGCAGCCACGGGGGGGGCACTGAAGCTTTCTTT.